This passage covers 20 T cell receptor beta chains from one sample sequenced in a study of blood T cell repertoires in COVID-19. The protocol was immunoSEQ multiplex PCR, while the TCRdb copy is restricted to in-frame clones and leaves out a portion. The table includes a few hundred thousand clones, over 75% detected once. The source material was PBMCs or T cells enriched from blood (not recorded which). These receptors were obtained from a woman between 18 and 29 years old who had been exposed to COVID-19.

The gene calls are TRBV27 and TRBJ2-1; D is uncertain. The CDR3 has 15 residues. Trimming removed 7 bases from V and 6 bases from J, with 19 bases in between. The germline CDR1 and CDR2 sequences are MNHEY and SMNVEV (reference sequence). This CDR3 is CASTSNPVRGNEQFF. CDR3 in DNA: TGTGCCAGCACCTCCAATCCCGTTCGAGGCAATGAGCAGTTCTTC.

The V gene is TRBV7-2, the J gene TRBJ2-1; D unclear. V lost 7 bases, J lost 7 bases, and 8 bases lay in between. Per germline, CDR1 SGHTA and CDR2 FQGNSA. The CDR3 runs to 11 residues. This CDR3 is CASTTRNEQFF. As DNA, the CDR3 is TGTGCCAGCACGACGAGGAATGAGCAGTTCTTC.

This CDR3 reads CASSQGSGGLAGVGTDTQYF. The CDR3, as DNA: TGTGCCAGCAGCCAAGGGAGTGGGGGACTAGCGGGGGTCGGCACAGATACGCAGTATTTT. The J gene is TRBJ2-3, the V gene TRBV3-1 (or the pseudogene TRBV3-2), with 14 bases fitting TRBD2. The junction had 10 bases not matched to a gene; V was cut back by 1 base and J by 1 base. The germline V gene has CDR1 LGHDT and CDR2 YNNKEL (reference sequence). This CDR3 is built from 20 residues.

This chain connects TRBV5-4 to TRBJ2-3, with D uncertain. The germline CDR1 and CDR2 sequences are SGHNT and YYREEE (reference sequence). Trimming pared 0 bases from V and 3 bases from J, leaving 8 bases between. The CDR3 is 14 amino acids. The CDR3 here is CASSLELTTDTQYF. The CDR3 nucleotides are TGTGCCAGCAGCTTGGAATTGACTACAGATACGCAGTATTTT.

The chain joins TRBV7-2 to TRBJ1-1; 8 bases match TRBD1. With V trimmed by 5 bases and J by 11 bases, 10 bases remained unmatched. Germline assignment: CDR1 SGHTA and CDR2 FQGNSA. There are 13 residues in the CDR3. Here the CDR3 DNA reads TGTGCCAGCAGCCAGGACAGGGCCCTCGAGGCTTTCTTT. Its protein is CASSQDRALEAFF.

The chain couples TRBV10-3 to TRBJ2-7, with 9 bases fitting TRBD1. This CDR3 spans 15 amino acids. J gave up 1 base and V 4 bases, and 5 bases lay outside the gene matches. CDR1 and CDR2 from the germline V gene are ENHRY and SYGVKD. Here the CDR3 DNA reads TGTGCCATCAGTGCAAGGGACAGGGCTTCCTACGAGCAGTACTTC. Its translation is CAISARDRASYEQYF.

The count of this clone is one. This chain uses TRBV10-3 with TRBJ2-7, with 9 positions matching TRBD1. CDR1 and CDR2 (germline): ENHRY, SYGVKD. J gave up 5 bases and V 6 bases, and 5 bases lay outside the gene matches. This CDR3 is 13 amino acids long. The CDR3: CAIRGRQGDEQYF. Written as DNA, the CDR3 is TGTGCCATCAGGGGAAGACAGGGGGACGAGCAGTACTTC.

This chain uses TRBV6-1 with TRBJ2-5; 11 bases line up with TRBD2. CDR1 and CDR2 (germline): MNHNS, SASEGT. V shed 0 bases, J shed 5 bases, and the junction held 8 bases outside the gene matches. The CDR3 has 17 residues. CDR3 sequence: CASSEARTSGHRETQYF. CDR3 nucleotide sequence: TGTGCCAGCAGTGAAGCTAGGACTAGCGGGCATCGGGAGACCCAGTACTTC.

The CDR3 region has the DNA TGCGCCAGCAGCCCTCGGACACGTTCGGACACTGAAGCTTTCTTT. Translation gives CASSPRTRSDTEAFF. The chain joins TRBV4-1 to TRBJ1-1; a possible D gene is TRBD1 (5 bases). The CDR3 runs to 15 residues. V was clipped by 4 bases and J by 3 bases, with 15 bases between them. Germline V CDR1 and CDR2: MGHRA, YSYEKL.

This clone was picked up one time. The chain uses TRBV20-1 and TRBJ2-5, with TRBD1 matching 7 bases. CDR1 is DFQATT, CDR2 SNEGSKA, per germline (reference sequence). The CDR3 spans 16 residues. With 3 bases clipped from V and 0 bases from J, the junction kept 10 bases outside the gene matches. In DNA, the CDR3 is TGCAGTGCTAGTGGAGTTCCCGGGACAGACCAAGAGACCCAGTACTTC. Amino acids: CSASGVPGTDQETQYF.

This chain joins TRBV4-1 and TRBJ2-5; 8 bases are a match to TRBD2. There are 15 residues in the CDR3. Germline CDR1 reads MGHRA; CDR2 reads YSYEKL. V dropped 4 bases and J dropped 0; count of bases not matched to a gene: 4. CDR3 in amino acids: CASSRLAGDQETQYF. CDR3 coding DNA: TGCGCCAGCAGCCGGCTAGCGGGCGACCAAGAGACCCAGTACTTC.

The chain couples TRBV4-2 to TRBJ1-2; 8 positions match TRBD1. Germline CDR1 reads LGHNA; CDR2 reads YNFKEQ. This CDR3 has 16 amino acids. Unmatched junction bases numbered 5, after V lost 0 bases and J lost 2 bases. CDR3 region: CASSQDPGQANYGYTF. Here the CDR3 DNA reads TGTGCCAGCAGCCAAGATCCGGGACAGGCGAACTATGGCTACACCTTC.

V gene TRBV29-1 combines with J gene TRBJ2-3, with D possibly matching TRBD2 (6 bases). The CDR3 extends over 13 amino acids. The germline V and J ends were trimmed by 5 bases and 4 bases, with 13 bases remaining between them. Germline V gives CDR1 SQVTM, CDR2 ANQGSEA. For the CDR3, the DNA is TGCAGCGTTCCTAAACAGCGGGCAGATACGCAGTATTTT. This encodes CSVPKQRADTQYF.

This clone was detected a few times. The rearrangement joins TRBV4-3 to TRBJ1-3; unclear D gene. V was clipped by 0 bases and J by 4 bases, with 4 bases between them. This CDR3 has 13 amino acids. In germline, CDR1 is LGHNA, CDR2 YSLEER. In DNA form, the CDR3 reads TGCGCCAGCAGCCAAGAATCAGGAAACACCATATATTTT. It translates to CASSQESGNTIYF.

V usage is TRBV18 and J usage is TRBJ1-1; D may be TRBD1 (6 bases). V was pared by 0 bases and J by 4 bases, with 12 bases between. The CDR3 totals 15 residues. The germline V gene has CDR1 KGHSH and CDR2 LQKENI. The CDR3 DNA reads TGTGCCAGCTCACCACCGAAGGGGGTGATCACTGAAGCTTTCTTT. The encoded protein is CASSPPKGVITEAFF.

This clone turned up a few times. In DNA, the CDR3 is TGTGCCAGCAGTTTAGTTGGTACGAGCGGGAGTTCAGTAACAGATACGCAGTATTTT. Encoded protein: CASSLVGTSGSSVTDTQYF. The gene calls are TRBV27 and TRBJ2-3; 8 bases match TRBD2. The CDR3 extends over 19 amino acids. Per germline, CDR1 MNHEY and CDR2 SMNVEV (reference sequence). The junction had 16 bases not matched to a gene; V was cut back by 2 bases and J by 3 bases.

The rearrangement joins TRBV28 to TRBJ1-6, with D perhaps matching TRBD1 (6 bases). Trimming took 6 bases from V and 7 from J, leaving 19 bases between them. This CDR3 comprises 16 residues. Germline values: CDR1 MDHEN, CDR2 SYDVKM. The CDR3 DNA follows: TGTGCCAGCAGCCCTCACCCCCCAGGGGTCAATTCACCCCTCCACTTT. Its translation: CASSPHPPGVNSPLHF.

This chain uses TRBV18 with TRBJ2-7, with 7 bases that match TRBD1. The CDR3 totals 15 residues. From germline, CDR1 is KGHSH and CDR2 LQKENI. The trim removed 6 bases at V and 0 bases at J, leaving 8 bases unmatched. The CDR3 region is CASSPRQGYSYEQYF. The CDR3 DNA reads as TGTGCCAGCTCCCCGAGACAGGGTTACTCCTACGAGCAGTACTTC. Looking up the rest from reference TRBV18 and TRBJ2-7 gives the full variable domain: NAGVMQNPRHLVRRRGQEARLRCSPMKGHSHVYWYRQLPEEGLKFMVYLQKENIIDESGMPKERFSAEFPKEGPSILRIQQVVRGDSAAYFCASSPRQGYSYEQYFGPGTRLTVT.

CDR3 coding DNA: TGTGCCAGCAGTTACTCCTTTGGAGGGGTGAATTCACCCCTCCACTTT. Protein product: CASSYSFGGVNSPLHF. This chain joins TRBV6-5 and TRBJ1-6; TRBD1 might be the D (5 bases). The CDR3 length is 16 residues. Trimming took 0 bases from V and 7 from J, leaving 13 bases between them. In germline, CDR1 is MNHEY, CDR2 SVGAGI.

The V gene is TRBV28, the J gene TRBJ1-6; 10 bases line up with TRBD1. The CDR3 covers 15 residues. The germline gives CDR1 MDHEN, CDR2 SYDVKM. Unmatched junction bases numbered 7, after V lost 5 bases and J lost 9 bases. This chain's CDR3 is CASSARDRGISPLHF. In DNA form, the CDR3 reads TGTGCCAGCAGTGCGAGGGACAGGGGAATTTCACCCCTCCACTTT. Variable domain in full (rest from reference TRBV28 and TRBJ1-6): DVKVTQSSRYLVKRTGEKVFLECVQDMDHENMFWYRQDPGLGLRLIYFSYDVKMKEKGDIPEGYSVSREKKERFSLILESASTNQTSMYLCASSARDRGISPLHFGNGTRLTVT.